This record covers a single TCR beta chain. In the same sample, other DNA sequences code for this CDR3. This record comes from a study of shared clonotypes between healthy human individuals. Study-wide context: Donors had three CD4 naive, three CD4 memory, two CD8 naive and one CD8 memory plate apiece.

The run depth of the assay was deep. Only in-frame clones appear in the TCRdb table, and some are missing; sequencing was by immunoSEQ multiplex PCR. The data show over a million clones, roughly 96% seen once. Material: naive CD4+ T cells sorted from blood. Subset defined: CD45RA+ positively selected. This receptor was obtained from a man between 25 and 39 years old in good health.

The CDR3 here is CASSPWAATNEKLFF. CDR3 in DNA: TGTGCCAGCAGCCCGTGGGCAGCAACTAATGAAAAACTGTTTTTT. This chain connects TRBV6-5 to TRBJ1-4; D is undetermined. This CDR3 is built from 15 residues. Germline assignment: CDR1 MNHEY and CDR2 SVGAGI. V was clipped by 6 bases and J by 0 bases, with 11 bases between them.